This T cell receptor (beta chain) was captured by sequencing in a study of high-grade serous ovarian cancer treatment subgroups. Study information: Each sample yielded on average 7,494 unique TCR beta rearrangements from 13,000 or so reads. Broader study findings: TCR relatedness rose with neoantigen level and trended with mutation load. Repertoire similarity ranged about 0.095 to 0.79 between tumors of one patient.

Generated by immunoSEQ multiplex PCR, the TCRdb table keeps only in-frame clones and is missing some. This table holds thousands of clones, around 72% found once. Tumor samples were taken before definitive surgery or chemotherapy. With regard to this clone: What it binds is unknown.

Looked up from germline, CDR1 is SGHTA and CDR2 is FQGNSA. Trimming shortened V by 6 bases and J by 4 bases, and 15 bases separated the two germline ends. This CDR3 has 14 residues. The source of this sequence is a human donor with high-grade serous ovarian cancer. The chain recombines TRBV7-2 with TRBJ1-2; perhaps TRBD1 as D (5 bases). Sequencing input: tumor tissue. The chain's CDR3 is CASSFGGRTYGYTF. CDR3 DNA: TGTGCCAGCAGTTTCGGGGGACGGACCTATGGCTACACCTTC.